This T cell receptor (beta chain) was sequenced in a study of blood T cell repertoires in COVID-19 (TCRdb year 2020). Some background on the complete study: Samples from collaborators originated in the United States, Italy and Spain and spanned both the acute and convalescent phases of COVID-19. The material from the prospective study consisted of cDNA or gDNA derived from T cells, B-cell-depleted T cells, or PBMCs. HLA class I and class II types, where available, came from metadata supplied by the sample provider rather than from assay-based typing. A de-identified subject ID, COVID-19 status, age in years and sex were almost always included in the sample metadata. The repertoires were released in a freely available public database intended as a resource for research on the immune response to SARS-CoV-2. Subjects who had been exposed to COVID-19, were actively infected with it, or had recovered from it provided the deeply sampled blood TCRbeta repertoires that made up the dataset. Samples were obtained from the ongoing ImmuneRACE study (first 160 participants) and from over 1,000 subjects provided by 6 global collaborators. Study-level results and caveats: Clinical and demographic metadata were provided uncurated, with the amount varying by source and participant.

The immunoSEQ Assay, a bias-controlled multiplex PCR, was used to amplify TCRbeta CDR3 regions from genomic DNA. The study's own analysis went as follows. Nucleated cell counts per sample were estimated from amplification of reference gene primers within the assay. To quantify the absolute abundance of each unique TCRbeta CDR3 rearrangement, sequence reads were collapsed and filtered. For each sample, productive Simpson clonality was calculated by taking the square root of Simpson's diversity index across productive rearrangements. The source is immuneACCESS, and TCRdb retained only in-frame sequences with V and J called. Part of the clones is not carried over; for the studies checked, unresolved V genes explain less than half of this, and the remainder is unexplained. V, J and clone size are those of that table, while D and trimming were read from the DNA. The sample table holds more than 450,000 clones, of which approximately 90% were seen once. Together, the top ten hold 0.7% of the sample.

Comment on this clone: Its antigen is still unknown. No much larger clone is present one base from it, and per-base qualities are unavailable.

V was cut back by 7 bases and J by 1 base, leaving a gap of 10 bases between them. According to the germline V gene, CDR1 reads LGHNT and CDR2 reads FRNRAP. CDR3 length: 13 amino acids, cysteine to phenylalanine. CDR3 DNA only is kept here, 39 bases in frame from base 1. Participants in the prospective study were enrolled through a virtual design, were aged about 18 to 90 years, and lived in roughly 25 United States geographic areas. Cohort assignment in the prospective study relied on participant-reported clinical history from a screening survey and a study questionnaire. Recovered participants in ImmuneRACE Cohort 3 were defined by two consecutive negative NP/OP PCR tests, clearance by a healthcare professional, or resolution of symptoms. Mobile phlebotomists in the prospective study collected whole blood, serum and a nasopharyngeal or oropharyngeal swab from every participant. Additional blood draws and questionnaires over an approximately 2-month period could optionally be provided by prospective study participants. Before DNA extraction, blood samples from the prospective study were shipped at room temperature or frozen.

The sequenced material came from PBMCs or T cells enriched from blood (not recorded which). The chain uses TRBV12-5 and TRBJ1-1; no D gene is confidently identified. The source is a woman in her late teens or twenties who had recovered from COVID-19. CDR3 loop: CASARLENTEAFF. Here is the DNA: TGTGCTAGTGCGAGGTTGGAGAACACTGAAGCTTTCTTT.